The 11 T cell receptor beta chains given below trace back to one sample, sequenced in a study of cytomegalovirus exposure and HLA in healthy donors. 13 Jbeta primers and 60 Vbeta primers were used for the PCR. TCRdb's table, derived via immunoSEQ multiplex PCR, lists solely in-frame clones and lacks some. The sample includes about 110,000 clones, 55% to 75% of them seen just once. Sequenced input: PBMCs. The receptors were gathered from a man aged 25-45 years in good health and CMV-seropositive.

This chain joins TRBV4-1 and TRBJ2-3; no clear D gene. This CDR3 region has 12 residues. Per germline, CDR1 MGHRA and CDR2 YSYEKL. V lost 4 bases and J lost 6, with 8 bases in between. This chain's CDR3 is CASSLPMDTQYF. CDR3 DNA sequence: TGCGCCAGCAGCCTCCCTATGGATACGCAGTATTTT.

The V call is TRBV14, the J call TRBJ1-4; a possible D gene is TRBD1 (6 bases). V was pared by 1 base and J by 7 bases, with 13 bases between. The CDR3 length is 15 residues. Per the germline V gene, CDR1 is SGHDN and CDR2 is FVKESK. As DNA, the CDR3 is TGTGCCAGCAGCCAAGTCGGGGGGCGCGGTGAAAAACTGTTTTTT. It translates to CASSQVGGRGEKLFF.

The table lists this clone with a few counts. The chain employs TRBV29-1 and TRBJ2-7; 7 bases fit TRBD1. The germline gives CDR1 SQVTM, CDR2 ANQGSEA. The CDR3 has 15 amino acids. V was clipped by 4 bases and J by 0 bases; unmatched bases: 9. CDR3 nucleotide sequence: TGCAGCGTTGTTGAGGGGGCTACAACCTCCTACGAGCAGTACTTC. It encodes CSVVEGATTSYEQYF.

This sequence joins TRBV7-9 and TRBJ2-3, with 9 bases lining up with TRBD1. This CDR3 contains 15 residues. CDR1 and CDR2 (germline): SEHNR, FQNEAQ (reference sequence). V lost 4 bases and J lost 1; bases outside the gene matches: 3. The CDR3 nucleotides are TGTGCCAGCAGCTCAGGACAGGGGCGCACAGATACGCAGTATTTT. Translation gives CASSSGQGRTDTQYF.

The chain combines TRBV6-5 with TRBJ2-7; D possibly corresponds to TRBD2 (6 bases). Trimming cost V 3 bases and J 7 bases, with 13 bases left between them. The germline CDR1 and CDR2 sequences are MNHEY and SVGAGI. CDR3 size: 13 residues. The CDR3 is CASSYSGAGEQYF. The CDR3, as DNA: TGTGCCAGCAGTTATAGTGGGGCGGGGGAGCAGTACTTC.

This clone has more than one count but fewer than ten. The rearrangement joins TRBV12-5 to TRBJ1-5; 10 bases line up with TRBD1. Per the germline V gene, CDR1 is LGHNT and CDR2 is FRNRAP. Trimming removed 3 bases from V and 4 bases from J; junction bases left unmatched: 12. The CDR3 is 18 amino acids. The CDR3 protein is CASGFQIAPDRGNQPQHF. The CDR3 DNA reads as TGTGCTAGTGGTTTCCAAATTGCCCCGGACAGGGGGAATCAGCCCCAGCATTTT.

In this sample, this clone turned up once. The V and J genes are TRBV5-1 and TRBJ2-5, with a tentative D call TRBD1 (6 bases). V lost 0 bases to trimming and J lost 1 base, with 10 bases between them. The CDR3 has 15 amino acids. CDR1 and CDR2 from the germline V gene are SGHRS and YFSETQ. The CDR3 bases are TGCGCCAGCAGCTTGGTTGGGGGCCTCCAAGAGACCCAGTACTTC. Translated, it gives CASSLVGGLQETQYF.

V gene TRBV2 combines with J gene TRBJ1-2, with D possibly matching TRBD1 (6 bases). Per germline, CDR1 SNHLY and CDR2 FYNNEI. The CDR3 is 19 amino acids. Trimming took 8 bases from V and 7 from J, leaving 35 bases between them. The CDR3 coding sequence is TGTGCCAGCGGGATTTGGGGGAGCTTAACCGGGACAAAAGGGCTTGGCTACACCTTC. Its translation: CASGIWGSLTGTKGLGYTF.

The chain carries TRBV11-3 and TRBJ2-7; 7 bases match TRBD1. After removal of 2 bases from V and 2 bases from J, the junction contained 6 bases not matched to a gene. Germline lookup yields CDR1 SGHNT and CDR2 YENEEA. The CDR3 totals 15 residues. CDR3 sequence (DNA): TGTGCCAGCAGCTTACTTCCCCAGGGGGCCTACGAGCAGTACTTC. Protein: CASSLLPQGAYEQYF.

In its sample, this clone was seen once. The rearrangement uses TRBV27 and TRBJ2-7; no firm D call. Germline assignment: CDR1 MNHEY and CDR2 SMNVEV (reference sequence). The CDR3 sequence is 16 residues long. Trimming left V 3 bases short and J 2 bases short, with 17 bases between. The CDR3 protein is CASSFGLSTSAYEQYF. The CDR3 DNA reads TGTGCCAGCAGTTTTGGTTTATCAACAAGCGCCTACGAGCAGTACTTC.

This clone has just one count. This chain joins TRBV5-4 and TRBJ1-1, with D perhaps TRBD1 (5 bases). V was clipped by 4 bases and J by 3 bases, with 10 bases between them. The germline V gene has CDR1 SGHNT and CDR2 YYREEE (reference sequence). This CDR3 has 13 amino acids. CDR3 in amino acids: CASSVTEHTEAFF. The CDR3 bases are TGTGCCAGCAGCGTGACAGAGCACACTGAAGCTTTCTTT.